A selection of T cell receptor beta chains follows, all from one sample in a study of beta chain features in type 1 diabetes. Libraries were prepared by immunoSEQ multiplex PCR; TCRdb keeps only in-frame clonotypes and omits some of them. This sample has roughly 450,000 clones, with 11% to 15% found just once. The source material was naive CD4+ T cells from blood. Receptors originate from a man under 40 in good health. Both conserved end residues are part of each CDR3. Each record gives: D gene, J gene, CDR3 length, clone size, V gene, CDR3 protein, CDR3 DNA. The D gene is left open where the match is weak. Not all rows give a size; the values are once, few, many and, for expanded clones, a class.

-,TRBJ2-3,13,-,TRBV2,CASNAGSTDTQYF,TGTGCCAGCAACGCGGGGAGCACAGATACGCAGTATTTT
-,TRBJ1-4,13,few,TRBV2,CASDNRANEKLFF,TGTGCCAGCGACAACAGGGCTAATGAAAAACTGTTTTTT
-,TRBJ2-1,17,-,TRBV7-6,CASSHRSGPNPYNEQFF,TGTGCCAGCAGCCACCGATCCGGGCCAAACCCCTACAATGAGCAGTTCTTC
-,TRBJ1-1,13,few,TRBV29-1,CSVEDSGHTEAFF,TGCAGCGTTGAAGATTCAGGGCACACTGAAGCTTTCTTT
-,TRBJ2-3,14,-,TRBV7-8,CASSLGHQSDTQYF,TGTGCCAGCAGCTTAGGCCACCAGTCAGATACGCAGTATTTT
-,TRBJ1-5,15,-,TRBV4-3,CASSQDRSSNQPQHF,TGCGCCAGCAGCCAAGATAGGAGTTCCAATCAGCCCCAGCATTTT
-,TRBJ1-5,16,few,TRBV7-9,CASSSTAGYSNQPQHF,TGTGCCAGCAGCAGTACGGCCGGGTATAGCAATCAGCCCCAGCATTTT
-,TRBJ2-3,15,-,TRBV30,CAWSVLASLADTQYF,TGTGCCTGGAGTGTTCTAGCTAGCCTGGCGGATACGCAGTATTTT
-,TRBJ2-5,15,-,TRBV30,CAWSVISAREGTQYF,TGTGCCTGGAGTGTTATTTCGGCCCGAGAGGGGACCCAGTACTTC
-,TRBJ1-2,12,few,TRBV29-1,CSVGGLGYGYTF,TGCAGCGTTGGCGGCCTCGGGTATGGCTACACCTTC
TRBD1,TRBJ2-1,16,few,TRBV4-1,CASSPTGSPSYNEQFF,TGCGCCAGCAGCCCGACAGGGTCTCCTTCCTACAATGAGCAGTTCTTC
-,TRBJ2-3,12,few,TRBV2,CASRELTDTQYF,TGTGCCAGCCGGGAGCTCACAGATACGCAGTATTTT
TRBD2,TRBJ2-3,18,-,TRBV7-2,CASSLIVRLAGVTDTQYF,TGTGCCAGCAGCTTAATAGTAAGACTAGCGGGAGTCACAGATACGCAGTATTTT
TRBD1,TRBJ1-6,16,-,TRBV5-4,CASSPTGGAGNSPLHF,TGTGCCAGCAGCCCAACAGGGGGCGCGGGTAATTCACCCCTCCACTTT
TRBD2,TRBJ2-7,15,-,TRBV2,CASNLAGGRPYEQYF,TGTGCCAGCAACCTAGCGGGGGGCCGTCCTTACGAGCAGTACTTC
TRBD1,TRBJ1-2,13,few,TRBV25-1,CASSGGTAYGYTF,TGTGCCAGCAGTGGTGGGACAGCCTATGGCTACACCTTC
-,TRBJ2-5,13,-,TRBV2,CASSVQGQETQYF,TGTGCCAGCAGTGTACAGGGACAAGAGACCCAGTACTTC
-,TRBJ1-6,15,few,TRBV2,CASSEGLRYNSPLHF,TGTGCCAGCAGTGAAGGTCTCAGATATAATTCACCCCTCCACTTT
-,TRBJ2-1,17,-,TRBV9,CASSRSTASLSYNEQFF,TGTGCCAGCAGTCGATCGACTGCCTCCCTTTCCTACAATGAGCAGTTCTTC
-,TRBJ1-2,14,-,TRBV2,CASKGWTEDYGYTF,TGTGCCAGCAAAGGGTGGACAGAAGACTATGGCTACACCTTC
TRBD1,TRBJ2-1,15,-,TRBV9,CASSVIGGRNNEQFF,TGTGCCAGCAGCGTAATAGGGGGCCGGAACAATGAGCAGTTCTTC
-,TRBJ1-2,14,few,TRBV6-1,CASRGQGGHYGYTF,TGTGCCAGCAGAGGGCAGGGAGGACACTATGGCTACACCTTC
-,TRBJ1-2,12,-,TRBV7-2,CASSLRQGGYTF,TGTGCCAGCAGCTTACGGCAAGGAGGCTACACCTTC
TRBD2,TRBJ2-5,16,-,TRBV4-1,CASSQPLAGGQETQYF,TGCGCCAGCAGCCAACCTCTAGCGGGGGGGCAAGAGACCCAGTACTTC
-,TRBJ2-1,16,-,TRBV2,CASSAVQRSSYNEQFF,TGTGCCAGCAGTGCCGTACAGCGAAGCTCCTACAATGAGCAGTTCTTC
-,TRBJ2-1,14,-,TRBV7-2,CASSLTGAYNEQFF,TGTGCCAGCAGCTTAACGGGGGCCTACAATGAGCAGTTCTTC
-,TRBJ2-7,14,few,TRBV7-2,CASSSGGGPYEQYF,TGTGCCAGCAGCTCCGGCGGGGGCCCCTACGAGCAGTACTTC
-,TRBJ2-3,13,-,TRBV7-2,CASSLARTDTQYF,TGTGCCAGCAGCTTAGCCCGCACAGATACGCAGTATTTT
TRBD1,TRBJ2-3,13,few,TRBV5-1,CASSERTGDTQYF,TGCGCCAGCAGCGAACGGACAGGAGATACGCAGTATTTT